One sample yielded the 30 T cell receptor beta chains listed below, sequenced in a study of cytomegalovirus exposure and HLA in healthy donors. The study ran its PCR with 60 Vbeta and 13 Jbeta primers. Produced via immunoSEQ multiplex PCR; TCRdb's table is partial and in-frame only. The sample records roughly 86,000 clones, around four fifths being singletons. Material for sequencing was PBMCs. These receptors all come from a man aged 50-60 years in good health and CMV-seropositive.

The chain has TRBV4-2 and TRBJ1-3; 7 bases fit TRBD1. The V gene end was trimmed by 3 bases and the J gene end by 0 bases; junction bases not matched to a gene: 5. This CDR3 comprises 16 residues. From germline, CDR1 is LGHNA and CDR2 YNFKEQ. CDR3 region: CASSHARGASGNTIYF. The CDR3 region has the DNA TGTGCCAGCAGCCACGCCAGGGGGGCCTCTGGAAACACCATATATTTT.

The chain uses TRBV9 and TRBJ2-2, with 10 bases identical to TRBD1. The trim removed 3 bases at V and 3 bases at J, leaving 2 bases unmatched. The CDR3 length is 15 residues. Looked up from germline, CDR1 is SGDLS and CDR2 is YYNGEE. The CDR3 loop is CASSGDRGHTGELFF. The CDR3 DNA sequence: TGTGCCAGCAGCGGAGACAGGGGGCACACCGGGGAGCTGTTTTTT.

The chain carries TRBV7-2 and TRBJ2-1; the D gene is possibly TRBD2 (5 bases). V gave up 5 bases and J gave up 2 bases, with 13 bases separating them. The CDR3 extends over 15 amino acids. The germline CDR1 and CDR2 sequences are SGHTA and FQGNSA. The DNA of the CDR3 is TGTGCCAGCAGCGCAACTAGTGAAGCCTACAATGAGCAGTTCTTC. Residues: CASSATSEAYNEQFF.

V gene TRBV9 combines with J gene TRBJ2-2; 9 positions agree with TRBD2. The CDR3 contains 18 residues. The ends lost 0 bases at V and 6 bases at J; junction bases unmatched: 12. The germline CDR1 and CDR2 sequences are SGDLS and YYNGEE. The CDR3 reads CASSVAPSIGTSSGELFF. The CDR3 nucleotides are TGTGCCAGCAGCGTAGCGCCGTCGATCGGGACTAGCTCCGGGGAGCTGTTTTTT.

V usage is TRBV18 and J usage is TRBJ1-6; D unclear. Per germline, CDR1 KGHSH and CDR2 LQKENI. Trimming left V 0 bases short and J 7 bases short, with 13 bases between. The CDR3 runs to 16 residues. Written as DNA, the CDR3 is TGTGCCAGCTCACCACCGACACCGGATTTGAATTCACCCCTCCACTTT. This codes for CASSPPTPDLNSPLHF.

The table lists this clone with a few counts. V and J are TRBV11-1 and TRBJ2-3; D uncertain. Between the trimmed V and J ends, which lost 3 bases and 6 bases, there was a span of 7 bases. CDR1 and CDR2 from the germline V gene are SGHAT and FQDESV (reference sequence). The CDR3 consists of 12 residues. In DNA form, the CDR3 reads TGTGCCAGCAGCTTCCTATCCGATACGCAGTATTTT. Residues: CASSFLSDTQYF.

CDR3 DNA: TGTGCCAGCAGCTTAGGGCAGGGGGCTTGGCCCTCCTACAATGAGCAGTTCTTC. Amino acid sequence: CASSLGQGAWPSYNEQFF. The chain uses TRBV13 and TRBJ2-1, with 8 bases aligning to TRBD1. This CDR3 region has 18 residues. Germline trimming cut 0 bases from V and 0 bases from J; bases unmatched to any gene: 7. Germline-derived CDR1 and CDR2 are PRHDT and FYEKMQ (reference sequence).

The chain couples TRBV7-9 to TRBJ1-4; D is uncertain. Germline V gene lookup returns CDR1 SEHNR and CDR2 FQNEAQ (reference sequence). CDR3 length equals 12 residues. V was clipped by 10 bases and J by 4 bases, with 10 bases between them. The chain's CDR3 is CATTPFNEKLFF. CDR3 sequence (DNA): TGTGCCACGACACCTTTTAATGAAAAACTGTTTTTT.

This clone was picked up one time. The genes are TRBV7-9 and TRBJ1-1; no definite D call. The germline V gene encodes CDR1 SEHNR and CDR2 FQNEAQ (reference sequence). V lost 1 base and J 4 bases, leaving 13 bases between the germline ends. This CDR3 region has 15 residues. In DNA form, the CDR3 reads TGTGCCAGCAGCTTAGGCCCCCCAGTTGTCACTGAAGCTTTCTTT. This codes for CASSLGPPVVTEAFF.

The V gene is TRBV30, the J gene TRBJ2-5; 12 bases fit TRBD2. The ends lost 3 bases at V and 5 bases at J; junction bases unmatched: 4. The CDR3 has 14 amino acids. Germline V gene lookup returns CDR1 GTSNPN and CDR2 SVGIG (reference sequence). Written as DNA, the CDR3 is TGTGCCTGGAGCCTAGCGGGGGGGCGGGAGACCCAGTACTTC. Its translation: CAWSLAGGRETQYF.

In DNA, the CDR3 is TGCGCCAGCAGCCTCAGGGGACAGGGGGAATTAAAGACCCAGTACTTC. Encoded protein: CASSLRGQGELKTQYF. The V gene is TRBV4-1, the J gene TRBJ2-5; 11 positions match TRBD1. V dropped 4 bases and J dropped 6; count of bases not matched to a gene: 10. CDR3 length: 16 residues. Germline V gene lookup returns CDR1 MGHRA and CDR2 YSYEKL.

The genes are TRBV13 and TRBJ2-7; tentative D call: TRBD2 (6 bases). From germline, CDR1 is PRHDT and CDR2 FYEKMQ (reference sequence). This CDR3 contains 14 residues. Trimming stripped 5 bases from V and 1 base from J, with 12 bases between. In DNA form, the CDR3 reads TGTGCCAGCAGCCGAGAGGGGACTTCCTACGAGCAGTACTTC. Protein product: CASSREGTSYEQYF.

This rearrangement joins TRBV9 to TRBJ2-2; D might be TRBD1 (6 bases). CDR3 length: 17 amino acids. Germline V gene data show CDR1 as SGDLS and CDR2 as YYNGEE. V was cut by 3 bases and J by 1 base, with 16 bases left in between. The CDR3 protein is CASSDRTDRKNTGELFF. The CDR3 coding sequence is TGTGCCAGCAGCGATCGAACTGACAGGAAGAACACCGGGGAGCTGTTTTTT.

This clone occurred a few times. The chain joins TRBV9 to TRBJ1-6; 9 nucleotides align to TRBD1. Germline V gene data show CDR1 as SGDLS and CDR2 as YYNGEE. CDR3 length: 14 residues. Germline trimming cut 3 bases from V and 7 bases from J; bases unmatched to any gene: 2. CDR3 sequence reads: CASSGQGGNSPLHF. The CDR3 bases are TGTGCCAGCAGCGGACAGGGGGGGAATTCACCCCTCCACTTT.

Here the CDR3 reads CSAIWAFEAFF. Written as DNA, the CDR3 is TGCAGTGCTATTTGGGCTTTTGAAGCTTTCTTT. The chain carries TRBV20-1 and TRBJ1-1; D call uncertain. Germline CDR1 is DFQATT and CDR2 is SNEGSKA (reference sequence). The CDR3 runs 11 residues. V was shortened by 4 bases and J by 7 bases, with 10 bases between the two germline ends.

The chain has TRBV6-5 and TRBJ1-2, with D maybe TRBD1 (5 bases). Germline CDR1 and CDR2: MNHEY and SVGAGI. The V and J ends lost 5 bases and 10 bases respectively, with 20 bases between them. The CDR3 is 14 residues long. CDR3 residues: CASSDSRTPGIYTF. The CDR3 coding sequence is TGTGCCAGCAGTGACAGCCGGACACCTGGTATCTACACCTTC.

This clone was seen a handful of times. The chain has TRBV4-3 and TRBJ2-1, with 8 bases fitting TRBD2. The CDR3 is 16 residues long. V dropped 1 base and J dropped 1; count of bases not matched to a gene: 3. In germline, CDR1 is LGHNA, CDR2 YSLEER. This chain's CDR3 is CASSQGGGRSYNEQFF. The CDR3 DNA sequence: TGCGCCAGCAGCCAAGGCGGGGGGCGGTCCTACAATGAGCAGTTCTTC.

This sequence joins TRBV30 and TRBJ1-6; possibly TRBD1 for D (6 bases). V lost 1 base, J lost 4 bases, and 14 bases lay in between. Germline V gene sequence: CDR1 GTSNPN, CDR2 SVGIG (reference sequence). The CDR3 has 16 amino acids. CDR3 bases: TGTGCCTGGAGTGAGACAGGAAACAAATATAATTCACCCCTCCACTTT. Translation gives CAWSETGNKYNSPLHF. The entire variable domain, with the rest obtained from reference TRBV30 and TRBJ1-6, is as follows: SQTIHQWPATLVQPVGSPLSLECTVEGTSNPNLYWYRQAAGRGLQLLFYSVGIGQISSEVPQNLSASRPQDRQFILSSKKLLLSDSGFYLCAWSETGNKYNSPLHFGNGTRLTVT.

V gene TRBV7-9 combines with J gene TRBJ2-7; TRBD2 agrees at 8 bases. Germline V CDR1 and CDR2: SEHNR, FQNEAQ (reference sequence). With V trimmed by 3 bases and J by 7 bases, 8 bases remained unmatched. CDR3 length equals 14 residues. The CDR3 here is CASSFSGGRREQYF. The CDR3, as DNA: TGTGCCAGCAGCTTTTCGGGGGGGAGGAGAGAGCAGTACTTC.

The rearrangement uses TRBV2 and TRBJ2-3, with D possibly being TRBD1 (5 bases). Germline CDR1 reads SNHLY; CDR2 reads FYNNEI. This CDR3 has 13 residues. The V end was cut by 6 bases, the J end by 4 bases, with 11 bases between. CDR3 residues: CASSLRQSDTQYF. DNA for the CDR3: TGTGCCAGCAGCCTCCGACAGTCAGATACGCAGTATTTT.

The chain uses TRBV7-2 and TRBJ2-5; 8 nucleotides agree with TRBD1. The CDR3 spans 13 residues. Germline V gene data show CDR1 as SGHTA and CDR2 as FQGNSA. Trimming took 7 bases from V and 2 from J; bases not matched to a gene: 3. The CDR3 loop is CASKGQAQETQYF. The CDR3 DNA is TGTGCCAGCAAGGGACAGGCACAAGAGACCCAGTACTTC. Supplemented by reference TRBV7-2 and TRBJ2-5, the full variable domain reads GAGVSQSPSNKVTEKGKDVELRCDPISGHTALYWYRQSLGQGLEFLIYFQGNSAPDKSGLPSDRFSAERTGGSVSTLTIQRTQQEDSAVYLCASKGQAQETQYFGPGTRLLVL.

V is TRBV2 and J is TRBJ2-7; D call uncertain. Trimming stripped 5 bases from V and 7 bases from J, with 21 bases between. The CDR3 covers 15 residues. CDR1 is SNHLY, CDR2 FYNNEI, per germline. CDR3 nucleotide sequence: TGTGCCAGCAGTTCACTGACGGGTGGATCGGGTGAGCAGTACTTC. It is translated as CASSSLTGGSGEQYF.

This clone was seen a handful of times. This chain connects TRBV7-8 to TRBJ1-2; 10 bases agree with TRBD1. The V gene's germline CDR1 is SGHVS and CDR2 FQNEAQ. The CDR3 spans 14 residues. The ends lost 6 bases at V and 1 base at J; junction bases unmatched: 2. CDR3: CASSRTGGNYGYTF. The CDR3 bases are TGTGCCAGCAGTCGGACAGGGGGTAACTATGGCTACACCTTC.

The V gene is TRBV28, the J gene TRBJ1-1, with D uncertain. V shed 2 bases and J shed 0 bases, with 10 bases lying between them. Germline assignment: CDR1 MDHEN and CDR2 SYDVKM. The CDR3 length is 15 residues. The CDR3: CASSLQTVVNTEAFF. CDR3 DNA sequence: TGTGCCAGCAGTTTACAAACGGTGGTGAACACTGAAGCTTTCTTT. Full variable domain (rest looked up from reference TRBV28 and TRBJ1-1): DVKVTQSSRYLVKRTGEKVFLECVQDMDHENMFWYRQDPGLGLRLIYFSYDVKMKEKGDIPEGYSVSREKKERFSLILESASTNQTSMYLCASSLQTVVNTEAFFGQGTRLTVV.

J is TRBJ1-1 and V is TRBV19; D not resolved. The CDR3 has 13 residues. Trimming took 6 bases from V and 0 from J, leaving 8 bases between them. Germline CDR1 and CDR2: LNHDA and SQIVND (reference sequence). CDR3 in amino acids: CASRSVVNTEAFF. The CDR3 DNA sequence: TGTGCCAGTAGGTCGGTCGTGAACACTGAAGCTTTCTTT.

The V call is TRBV19, the J call TRBJ2-1; D may be TRBD2 (6 bases). Germline V gene lookup returns CDR1 LNHDA and CDR2 SQIVND (reference sequence). This CDR3 has 17 amino acids. V lost 5 bases and J lost 3, with 20 bases in between. The CDR3 reads CASSPGLNRGIYNEQFF. As DNA, the CDR3 is TGTGCCAGTAGTCCCGGTTTGAACCGGGGGATCTACAATGAGCAGTTCTTC.

The chain is built from TRBV19 and TRBJ1-2, with 7 bases matching TRBD1. This CDR3 spans 16 amino acids. V shed 9 bases and J 4 bases; nucleotides not matched to a gene: 17. Per the germline V gene, CDR1 is LNHDA and CDR2 is SQIVND (reference sequence). CDR3 in amino acids: CASRDAQGGQIYGYTF. The DNA of the CDR3 is TGTGCCAGCCGGGATGCTCAGGGGGGACAGATCTATGGCTACACCTTC.

This clone was observed a single time. The chain combines TRBV9 with TRBJ1-5, with 12 positions matching TRBD1. With 4 bases clipped from V and 6 bases from J, the junction kept 5 bases outside the gene matches. Germline loops: CDR1 SGDLS, CDR2 YYNGEE. There are 15 residues in the CDR3. CDR3: CASSTGTGGVQPQHF. In DNA form, the CDR3 reads TGTGCCAGCAGCACCGGGACAGGGGGCGTTCAGCCCCAGCATTTT.

The chain employs TRBV28 and TRBJ2-1; D uncertain. Germline V gene data show CDR1 as MDHEN and CDR2 as SYDVKM. The length of the CDR3 is 14 residues. The V gene lost 5 bases and the J gene lost 1 base, with 9 bases spanning the gap. This chain's CDR3 is CASSLVGSYNEQFF. CDR3 DNA: TGTGCCAGCAGTCTAGTGGGTTCCTACAATGAGCAGTTCTTC.

J is TRBJ2-1 and V is TRBV28; TRBD2 agrees at 12 bases. Trimming took 4 bases from V and 0 from J; bases not matched to a gene: 7. This CDR3 has 18 residues. CDR1 is MDHEN, CDR2 SYDVKM, per germline. The CDR3 region is CASSSPSGGASSYNEQFF. CDR3 nucleotides: TGTGCCAGCAGTTCCCCTAGCGGGGGGGCCAGCTCCTACAATGAGCAGTTCTTC.